Sequencing of this TCR beta chain was carried out in a study of T cells in Graves' hyperthyroidism and ophthalmopathy. It was RNA transcripts that yielded the amplified TCR beta CDR3 regions. Primed by the HTBI set, a first-round RT-PCR was run on the TCR CDR3. TCRdb independently ran MiXCR on the multiplex PCR reads; one entry per CDR3 protein. The data hold roughly 750,000 distinct CDR3 sequences, with roughly 17% observed a single time. This clonotype was counted many times. With 5 bases clipped from V and 4 bases from J, the junction kept 13 bases outside the gene matches. The germline CDR1 and CDR2 sequences are SEHNR and FQNEAQ (reference sequence). The CDR3 is made up of 17 amino acids.

This chain connects TRBV7-9 to TRBJ2-2, with 7 bases identical to TRBD2. This TCR was recovered from a man aged 18 to 30 with Graves' hyperthyroidism. The sample consisted of blood. The CDR3 DNA reads TGTGCCAGCAGCCCCCGGGAAGCGGGAATGGGCACCGGGGAGCTGTTTTTT. As protein: CASSPREAGMGTGELFF.